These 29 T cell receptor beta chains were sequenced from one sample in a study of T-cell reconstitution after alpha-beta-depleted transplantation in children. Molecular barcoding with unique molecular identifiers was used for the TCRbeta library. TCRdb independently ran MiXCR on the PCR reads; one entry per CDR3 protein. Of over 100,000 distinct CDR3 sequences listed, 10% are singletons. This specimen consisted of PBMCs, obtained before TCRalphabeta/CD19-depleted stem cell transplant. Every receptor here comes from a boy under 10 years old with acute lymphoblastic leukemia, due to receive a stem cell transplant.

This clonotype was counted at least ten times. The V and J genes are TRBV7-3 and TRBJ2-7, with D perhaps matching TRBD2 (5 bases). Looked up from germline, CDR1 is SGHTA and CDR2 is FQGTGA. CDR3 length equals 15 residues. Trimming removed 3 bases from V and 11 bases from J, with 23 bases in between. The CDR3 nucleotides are TGTGCCAGCAGCTTGCGATTCGCCAGCGGTAAACGGGAGTACTTC. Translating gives CASSLRFASGKREYF.

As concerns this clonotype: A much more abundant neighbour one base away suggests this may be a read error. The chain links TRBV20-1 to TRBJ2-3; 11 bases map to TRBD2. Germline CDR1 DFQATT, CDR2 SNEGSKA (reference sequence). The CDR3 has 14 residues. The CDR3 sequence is CSAIVAGGTDMQYF. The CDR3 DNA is TGCAGTGCTATTGTAGCGGGAGGGACAGATATGCAGTATTTT.

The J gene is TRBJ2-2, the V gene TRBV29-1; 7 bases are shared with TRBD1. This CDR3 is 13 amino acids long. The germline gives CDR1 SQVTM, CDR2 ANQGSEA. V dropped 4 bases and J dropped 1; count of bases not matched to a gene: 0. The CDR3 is CSVGTGNTGELFF. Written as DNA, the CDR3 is TGCAGCGTTGGGACAGGGAACACCGGGGAGCTGTTTTTT.

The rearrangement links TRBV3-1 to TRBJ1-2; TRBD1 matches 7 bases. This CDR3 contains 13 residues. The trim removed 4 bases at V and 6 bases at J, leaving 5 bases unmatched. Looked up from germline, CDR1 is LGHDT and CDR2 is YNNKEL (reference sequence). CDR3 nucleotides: TGTGCCAGCAGCCCTACAGGGGACGATGGCTACACCTTC. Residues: CASSPTGDDGYTF.

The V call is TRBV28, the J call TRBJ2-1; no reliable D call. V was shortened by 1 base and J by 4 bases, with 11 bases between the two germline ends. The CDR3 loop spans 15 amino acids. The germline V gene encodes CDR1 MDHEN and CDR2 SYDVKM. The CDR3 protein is CASSLSAGFYNEQFF. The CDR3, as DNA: TGTGCCAGCAGTTTATCGGCAGGTTTTTACAATGAGCAGTTCTTC.

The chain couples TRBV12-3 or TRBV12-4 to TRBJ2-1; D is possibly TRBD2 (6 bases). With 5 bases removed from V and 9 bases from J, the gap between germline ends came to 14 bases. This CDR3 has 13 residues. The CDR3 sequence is CASSLRLVSEQFF. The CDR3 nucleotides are TGTGCCAGCAGTCTCCGACTAGTTAGTGAGCAGTTCTTC.

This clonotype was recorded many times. CDR3 residues: CASSYSSQGRAYEQYF. CDR3 nucleotides: TGTGCCAGCAGTTACTCGTCCCAGGGGAGGGCCTACGAGCAGTACTTC. This sequence joins TRBV6-5 and TRBJ2-7; a weak D match, TRBD2 (7 bases). Germline V CDR1 and CDR2: MNHEY, SVGAGI. V was cut by 0 bases and J by 2 bases, with 14 bases left in between. The length of the CDR3 is 16 residues.

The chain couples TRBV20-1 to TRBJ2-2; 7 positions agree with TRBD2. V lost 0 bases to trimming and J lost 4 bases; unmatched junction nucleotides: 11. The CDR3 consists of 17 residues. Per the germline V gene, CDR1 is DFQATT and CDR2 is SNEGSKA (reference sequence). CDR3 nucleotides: TGCAGTGCTAGAGATTACGGGGGAGGGTTTCGCACCGGGGAGCTGTTTTTT. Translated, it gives CSARDYGGGFRTGELFF.

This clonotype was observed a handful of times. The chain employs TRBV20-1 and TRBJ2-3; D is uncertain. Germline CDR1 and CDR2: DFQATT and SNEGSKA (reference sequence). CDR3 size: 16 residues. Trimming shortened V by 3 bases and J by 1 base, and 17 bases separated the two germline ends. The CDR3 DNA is TGCAGTGCTAGCCCCCCCCAGCGATGGGGCACAGATACGCAGTATTTT. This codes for CSASPPQRWGTDTQYF.

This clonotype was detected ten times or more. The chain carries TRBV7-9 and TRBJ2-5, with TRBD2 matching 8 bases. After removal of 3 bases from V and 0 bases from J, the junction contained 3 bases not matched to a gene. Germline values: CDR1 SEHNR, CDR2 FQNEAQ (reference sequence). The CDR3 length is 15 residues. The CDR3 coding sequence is TGTGCCAGCAGCTTTAGCGGGACCTACCAAGAGACCCAGTACTTC. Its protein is CASSFSGTYQETQYF. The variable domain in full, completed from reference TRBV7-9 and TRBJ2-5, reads DTGVSQNPRHKITKRGQNVTFRCDPISEHNRLYWYRQTLGQGPEFLTYFQNEAQLEKSRLLSDRFSAERPKGSFSTLEIQRTEQGDSAMYLCASSFSGTYQETQYFGPGTRLLVL.

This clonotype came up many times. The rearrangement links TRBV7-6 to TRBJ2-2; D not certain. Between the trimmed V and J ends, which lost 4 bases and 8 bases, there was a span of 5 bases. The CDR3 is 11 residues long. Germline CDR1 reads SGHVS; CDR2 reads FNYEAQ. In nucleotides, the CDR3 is TGTGCCAGCAGCTCTGAAGGGGAGCTGTTTTTT. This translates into CASSSEGELFF.

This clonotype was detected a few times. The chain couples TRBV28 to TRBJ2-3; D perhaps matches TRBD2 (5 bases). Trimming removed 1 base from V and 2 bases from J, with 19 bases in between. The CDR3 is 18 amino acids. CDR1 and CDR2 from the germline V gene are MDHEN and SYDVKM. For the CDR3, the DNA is TGTGCCAGCAGTTTATACCTAGCCCCCCGTTCCGCCACAGATACGCAGTATTTT. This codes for CASSLYLAPRSATDTQYF.

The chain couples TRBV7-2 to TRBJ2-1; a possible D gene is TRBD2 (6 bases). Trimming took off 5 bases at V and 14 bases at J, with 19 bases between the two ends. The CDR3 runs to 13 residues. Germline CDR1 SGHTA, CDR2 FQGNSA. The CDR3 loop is CASSQYGGPWEFF. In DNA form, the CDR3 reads TGTGCCAGCAGCCAATACGGAGGGCCATGGGAGTTCTTC.

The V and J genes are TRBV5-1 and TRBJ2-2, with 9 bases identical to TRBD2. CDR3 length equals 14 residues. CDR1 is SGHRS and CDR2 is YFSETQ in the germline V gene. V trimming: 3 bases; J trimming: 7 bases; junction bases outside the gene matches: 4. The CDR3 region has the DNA TGCGCCAGCAGCTCGGGACTAGCAGGCGGGGAGCTGTTTTTT. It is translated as CASSSGLAGGELFF.

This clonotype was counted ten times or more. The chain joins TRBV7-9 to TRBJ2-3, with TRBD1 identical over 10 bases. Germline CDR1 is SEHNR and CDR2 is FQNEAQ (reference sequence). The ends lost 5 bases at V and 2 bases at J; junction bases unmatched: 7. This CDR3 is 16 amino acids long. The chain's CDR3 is CASSRTGGLFTDTQYF. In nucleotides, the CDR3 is TGTGCCAGCAGCCGGACAGGGGGACTTTTCACAGATACGCAGTATTTT.

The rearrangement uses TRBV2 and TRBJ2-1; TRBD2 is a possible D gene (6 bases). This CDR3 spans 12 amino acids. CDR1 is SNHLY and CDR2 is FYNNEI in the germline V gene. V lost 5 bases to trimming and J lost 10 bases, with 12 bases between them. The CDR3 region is CASSKTRKEQFF. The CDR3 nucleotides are TGTGCCAGCAGTAAGACTAGAAAAGAGCAGTTCTTC.

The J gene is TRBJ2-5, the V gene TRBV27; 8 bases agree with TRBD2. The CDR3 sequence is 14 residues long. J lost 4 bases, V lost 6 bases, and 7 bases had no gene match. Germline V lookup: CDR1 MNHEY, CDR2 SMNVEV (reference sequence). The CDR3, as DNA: TGTGCCAGCAGAGCGGCGGGGGGAGGAGAGACCCAGTACTTC. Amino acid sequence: CASRAAGGGETQYF.

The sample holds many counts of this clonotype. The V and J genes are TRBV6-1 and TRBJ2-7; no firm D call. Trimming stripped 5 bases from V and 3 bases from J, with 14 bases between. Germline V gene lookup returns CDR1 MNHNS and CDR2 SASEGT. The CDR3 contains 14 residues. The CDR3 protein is CASSRDSYRYEQYF. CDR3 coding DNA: TGTGCCAGCAGTCGTGACTCCTACCGCTACGAGCAGTACTTC.

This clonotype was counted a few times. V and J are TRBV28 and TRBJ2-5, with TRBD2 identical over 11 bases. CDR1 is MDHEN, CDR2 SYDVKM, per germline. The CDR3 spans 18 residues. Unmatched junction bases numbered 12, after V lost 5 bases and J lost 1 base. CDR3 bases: TGTGCCAGCAGTGTCTCCACCGGGACTAGCGGTTCCCAAGAGACCCAGTACTTC. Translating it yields CASSVSTGTSGSQETQYF.

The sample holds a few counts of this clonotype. The DNA of the CDR3 is TGCAGTGCTGAAAGGACCTTCGACCGGGGAAACAATGAGCAGTTCTTC. Its protein is CSAERTFDRGNNEQFF. V usage is TRBV20-1 and J usage is TRBJ2-1; D is perhaps TRBD2 (5 bases). V shed 5 bases and J shed 5 bases, with 22 bases lying between them. Germline V gene data show CDR1 as DFQATT and CDR2 as SNEGSKA (reference sequence). This CDR3 comprises 16 residues.

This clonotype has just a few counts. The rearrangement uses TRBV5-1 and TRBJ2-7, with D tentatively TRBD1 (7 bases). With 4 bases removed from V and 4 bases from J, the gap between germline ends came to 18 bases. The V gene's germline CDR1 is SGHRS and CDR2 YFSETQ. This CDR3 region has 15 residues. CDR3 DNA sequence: TGCGCCAGCAGCCGCTCAGGGGGGCTTAAGTACGAGCAGTACTTC. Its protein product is CASSRSGGLKYEQYF.

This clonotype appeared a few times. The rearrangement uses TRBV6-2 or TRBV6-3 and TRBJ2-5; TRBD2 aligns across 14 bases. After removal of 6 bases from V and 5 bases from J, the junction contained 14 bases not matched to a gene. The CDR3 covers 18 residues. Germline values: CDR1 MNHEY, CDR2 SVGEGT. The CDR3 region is CASSPLPGLAGVWETQYF. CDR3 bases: TGTGCCAGCAGCCCGCTCCCGGGACTAGCGGGAGTATGGGAGACCCAGTACTTC.

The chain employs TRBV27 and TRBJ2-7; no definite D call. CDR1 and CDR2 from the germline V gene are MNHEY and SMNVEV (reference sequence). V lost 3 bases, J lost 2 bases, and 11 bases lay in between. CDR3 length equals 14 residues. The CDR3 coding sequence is TGTGCCAGCAGTTTTGGCCGGCAGCCCTACGAGCAGTACTTC. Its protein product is CASSFGRQPYEQYF.

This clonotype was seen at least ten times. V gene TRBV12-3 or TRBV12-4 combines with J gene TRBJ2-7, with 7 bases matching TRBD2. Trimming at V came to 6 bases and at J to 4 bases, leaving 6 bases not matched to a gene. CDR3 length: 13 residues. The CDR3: CASSDEAGYEQYF. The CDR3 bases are TGTGCCAGCAGCGACGAAGCGGGGTACGAGCAGTACTTC.

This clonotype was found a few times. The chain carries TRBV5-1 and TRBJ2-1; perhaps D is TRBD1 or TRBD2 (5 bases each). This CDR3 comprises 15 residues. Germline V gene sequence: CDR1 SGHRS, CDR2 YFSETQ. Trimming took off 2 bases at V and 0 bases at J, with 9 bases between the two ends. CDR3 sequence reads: CASSFGDLSYNEQFF. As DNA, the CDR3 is TGCGCCAGCAGCTTCGGGGACCTCTCCTACAATGAGCAGTTCTTC.

CDR3 in amino acids: CASSLEFGRGTSPLHF. The DNA for the CDR3 is TGCGCCAGCAGCTTGGAATTTGGCAGGGGTACTTCACCCCTCCACTTT. The chain uses TRBV5-1 and TRBJ1-6; D perhaps matches TRBD1 (6 bases). V was clipped by 0 bases and J by 9 bases, with 16 bases between them. This CDR3 is 16 amino acids long. The germline V gene encodes CDR1 SGHRS and CDR2 YFSETQ.

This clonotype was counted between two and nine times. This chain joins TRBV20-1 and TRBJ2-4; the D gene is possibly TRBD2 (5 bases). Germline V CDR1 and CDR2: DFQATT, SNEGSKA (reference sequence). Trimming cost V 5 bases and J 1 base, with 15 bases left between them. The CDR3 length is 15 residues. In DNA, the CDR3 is TGCAGTGCTGCCGATTTAAGGAGGGCCAAAAACATTCAGTACTTC. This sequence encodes CSAADLRRAKNIQYF.

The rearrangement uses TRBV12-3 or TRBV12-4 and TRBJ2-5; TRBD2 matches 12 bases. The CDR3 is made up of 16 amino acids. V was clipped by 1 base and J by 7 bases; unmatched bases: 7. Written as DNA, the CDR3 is TGTGCCAGCAGTTTAGGACTAGCGGGAGCCATTGGGACCCAGTACTTC. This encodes CASSLGLAGAIGTQYF.

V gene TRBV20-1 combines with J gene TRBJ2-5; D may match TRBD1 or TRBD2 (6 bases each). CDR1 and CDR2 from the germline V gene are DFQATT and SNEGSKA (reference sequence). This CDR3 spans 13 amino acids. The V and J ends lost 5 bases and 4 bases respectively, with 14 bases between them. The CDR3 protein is CSADQGRGETQYF. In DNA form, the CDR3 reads TGCAGTGCTGATCAGGGGCGGGGAGAGACCCAGTACTTC.